The present T cell receptor (beta chain) was sequenced within a study of blood T cell repertoires in COVID-19. In the original analysis: Nucleated cell number was recorded as an estimate derived from reference gene primer amplification. Clones were sequenced by immunoSEQ multiplex PCR, and TCRdb holds only the in-frame ones, with some missing. V, J and clone size reflect that table, while D and trimming were determined from the DNA. The repertoire includes about 270,000 clones, roughly nine tenths of them detected once, and around 9% sits in the top ten. This CDR3 spans 14 amino acids. Germline CDR1 and CDR2: SGDLS and YYNGEE. The V end lost 4 bases, the J end lost 2 bases, and 12 bases lay between the germline ends.

The sequencing sample was made of peripheral blood. The source of this sequence is a man aged 35 to 55 with active or convalescent COVID-19. The genes are TRBV9 and TRBJ2-5, with D maybe TRBD1 (5 bases). The CDR3 DNA follows: TGTGCCAGCAGCCCAGGGCGATTTCAAGAGACCCAGTACTTC. Translation: CASSPGRFQETQYF.